By share, the clone carrying this T cell receptor beta chain ranks as medium-sized. Its antigen remains unidentified. V lost 4 bases, J lost 7 bases, and 7 bases stayed unmatched. Germline CDR1 is SGHNT and CDR2 is YYREEE (reference sequence). The CDR3 has 16 residues. This sample was included in a study of tumor-infiltrating lymphocytes in localized non-small cell lung cancer. Study at large: The cohort mixed smokers and never-smokers, several histologies, and some post-neoadjuvant-chemotherapy samples. Study conclusions and caveats: Tumors had more T cell infiltration than uninvolved lung, per TCRbeta sequencing and CD3 counts. Not all patients were TCR sequenced, owing to tissue quantity. Different pieces of the same tissue were used for each assay.

Sequencing used immunoSEQ multiplex PCR; TCRdb keeps in-frame clones, though not all of them. The table shows about 16,000 clones, with roughly 70% occurring only once. This receptor was taken from a human donor with non-small cell lung cancer. The chain joins TRBV5-4 to TRBJ2-2; 13 nucleotides agree with TRBD2. Sequencing was done on a sample of lung tumor tissue. CDR3 DNA: TGTGCCAGCAGCCAACTAGCGGGGGGGCGTGGCGGGGAGCTGTTTTTT. This translates into CASSQLAGGRGGELFF.